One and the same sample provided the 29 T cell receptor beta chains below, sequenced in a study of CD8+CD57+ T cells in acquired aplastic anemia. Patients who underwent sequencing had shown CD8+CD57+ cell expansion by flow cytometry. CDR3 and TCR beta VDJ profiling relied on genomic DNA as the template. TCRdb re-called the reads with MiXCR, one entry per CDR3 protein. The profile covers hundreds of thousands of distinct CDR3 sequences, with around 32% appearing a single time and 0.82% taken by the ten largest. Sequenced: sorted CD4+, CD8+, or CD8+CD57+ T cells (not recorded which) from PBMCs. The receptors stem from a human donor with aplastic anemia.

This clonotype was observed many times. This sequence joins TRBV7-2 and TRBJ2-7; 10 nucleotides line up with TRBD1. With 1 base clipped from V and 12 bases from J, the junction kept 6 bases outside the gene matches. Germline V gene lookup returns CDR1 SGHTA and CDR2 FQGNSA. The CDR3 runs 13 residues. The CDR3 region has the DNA TGTGCCAGCAGCTTAGTAGGGGACAGGGGAGTGTACTTC. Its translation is CASSLVGDRGVYF.

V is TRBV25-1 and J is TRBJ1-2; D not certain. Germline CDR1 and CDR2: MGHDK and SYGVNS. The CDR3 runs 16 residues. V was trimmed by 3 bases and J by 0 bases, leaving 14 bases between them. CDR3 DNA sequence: TGTGCCAGCAGTGAGACCTTCTTATGTGCTAACTATGGCTACACCTTC. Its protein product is CASSETFLCANYGYTF.

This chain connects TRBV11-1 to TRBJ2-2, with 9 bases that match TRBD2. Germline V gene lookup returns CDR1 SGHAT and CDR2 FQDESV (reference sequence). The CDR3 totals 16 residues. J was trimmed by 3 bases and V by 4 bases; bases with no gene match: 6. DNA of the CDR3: TGTGCCAGCAGCTCGCGGGGGGGCAGGGACACCGGGGAGCTGTTTTTT. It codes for CASSSRGGRDTGELFF.

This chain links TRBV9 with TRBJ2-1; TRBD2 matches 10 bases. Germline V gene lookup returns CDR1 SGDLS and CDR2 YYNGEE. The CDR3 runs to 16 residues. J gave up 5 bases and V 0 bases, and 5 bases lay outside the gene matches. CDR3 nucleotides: TGTGCCAGCAGCGTAGGAGGTCTAGCGGGAGACAATGAGCAGTTCTTC. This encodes CASSVGGLAGDNEQFF.

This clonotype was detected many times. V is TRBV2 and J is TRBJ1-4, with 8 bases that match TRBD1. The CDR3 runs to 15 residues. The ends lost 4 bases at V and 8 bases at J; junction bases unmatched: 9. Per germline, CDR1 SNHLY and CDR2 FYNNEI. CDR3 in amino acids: CASSVVGQGNEKLFF. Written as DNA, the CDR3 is TGTGCCAGCAGTGTAGTAGGACAGGGCAACGAAAAACTGTTTTTT.

In nucleotides, the CDR3 is TGCGCCAGCAGCTTCGAGGTGGGGCGGTATGGCTACACCTTC. This encodes CASSFEVGRYGYTF. The V and J genes are TRBV5-1 and TRBJ1-2; TRBD1 might be the D (5 bases). V lost 2 bases, J lost 5 bases, and 13 bases lay in between. CDR1 SGHRS and CDR2 YFSETQ come from the germline V gene. The CDR3 is 14 residues long. The complete variable domain, with remaining parts taken from reference TRBV5-1 and TRBJ1-2, reads KAGVTQTPRYLIKTRGQQVTLSCSPISGHRSVSWYQQTPGQGLQFLFEYFSETQRNKGNFPGRFSGRQFSNSRSEMNVSTLELGDSALYLCASSFEVGRYGYTFGSGTRLTVV.

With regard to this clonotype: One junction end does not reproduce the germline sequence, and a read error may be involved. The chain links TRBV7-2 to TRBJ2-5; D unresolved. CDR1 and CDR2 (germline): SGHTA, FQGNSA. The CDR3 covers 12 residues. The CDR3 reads CASGLVEETQYF. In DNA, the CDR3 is TGTGCCAGCGGCTTAGTAGAGGAGACCCAGTACTTC.

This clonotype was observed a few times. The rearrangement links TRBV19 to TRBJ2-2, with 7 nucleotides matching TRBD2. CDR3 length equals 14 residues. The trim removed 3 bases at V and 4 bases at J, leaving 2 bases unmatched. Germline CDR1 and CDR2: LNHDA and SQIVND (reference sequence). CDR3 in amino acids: CASSIGGSTGELFF. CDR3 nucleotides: TGTGCCAGTAGTATCGGCGGGAGCACCGGGGAGCTGTTTTTT.

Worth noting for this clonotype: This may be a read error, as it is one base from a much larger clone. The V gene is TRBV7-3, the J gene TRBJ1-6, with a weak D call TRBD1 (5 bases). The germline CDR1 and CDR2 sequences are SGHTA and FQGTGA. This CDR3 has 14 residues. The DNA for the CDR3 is TGTGTCAGCAGTAGGGACGGTTATAATTCACCCCTCCACTTT. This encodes CVSSRDGYNSPLHF.

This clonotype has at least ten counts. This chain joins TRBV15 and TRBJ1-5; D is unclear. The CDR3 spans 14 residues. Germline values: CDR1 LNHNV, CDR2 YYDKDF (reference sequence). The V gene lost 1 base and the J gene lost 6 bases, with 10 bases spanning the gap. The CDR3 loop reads CATSRATSGQPQHF. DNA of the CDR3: TGTGCCACCAGCAGAGCTACATCGGGTCAGCCCCAGCATTTT.

CDR3 in amino acids: CASSLRQALNQPQHF. The CDR3 DNA follows: TGTGCCAGCAGTTTACGACAGGCGCTTAATCAGCCCCAGCATTTT. V gene TRBV12-3 or TRBV12-4 combines with J gene TRBJ1-5, with a possible D match to TRBD1 (6 bases). V was clipped by 2 bases and J by 4 bases, with 12 bases between them. This CDR3 is built from 15 residues.

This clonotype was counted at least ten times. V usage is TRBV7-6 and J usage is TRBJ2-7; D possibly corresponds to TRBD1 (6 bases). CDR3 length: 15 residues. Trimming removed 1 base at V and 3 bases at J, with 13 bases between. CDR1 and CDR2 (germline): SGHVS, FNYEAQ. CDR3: CASSLEQGIRYEQYF. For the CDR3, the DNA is TGTGCCAGCAGCTTAGAACAGGGCATTCGCTACGAGCAGTACTTC.

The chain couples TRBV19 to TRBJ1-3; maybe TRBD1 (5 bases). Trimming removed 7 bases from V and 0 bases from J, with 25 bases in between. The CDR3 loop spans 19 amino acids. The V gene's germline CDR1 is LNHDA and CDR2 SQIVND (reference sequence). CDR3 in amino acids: CASTTRLVWSGNSGNTIYF. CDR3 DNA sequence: TGTGCCAGTACCACCAGACTCGTGTGGTCAGGGAACTCTGGAAACACCATATATTTT.

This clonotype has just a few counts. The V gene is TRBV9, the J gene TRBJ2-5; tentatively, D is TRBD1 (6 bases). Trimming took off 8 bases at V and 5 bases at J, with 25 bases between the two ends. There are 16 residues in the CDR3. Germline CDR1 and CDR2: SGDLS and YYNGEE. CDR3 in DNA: TGTGCCAGTGGTGCCCTTGTGGGGACAAAAGCGGAGACCCAGTACTTC. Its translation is CASGALVGTKAETQYF.

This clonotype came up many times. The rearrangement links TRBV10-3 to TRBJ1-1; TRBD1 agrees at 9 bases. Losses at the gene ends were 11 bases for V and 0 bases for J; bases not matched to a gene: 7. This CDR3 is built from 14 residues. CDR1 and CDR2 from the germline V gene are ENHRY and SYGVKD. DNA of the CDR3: TGTGCCGCTCGGACAGGGGATTTGAACACTGAAGCTTTCTTT. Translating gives CAARTGDLNTEAFF.

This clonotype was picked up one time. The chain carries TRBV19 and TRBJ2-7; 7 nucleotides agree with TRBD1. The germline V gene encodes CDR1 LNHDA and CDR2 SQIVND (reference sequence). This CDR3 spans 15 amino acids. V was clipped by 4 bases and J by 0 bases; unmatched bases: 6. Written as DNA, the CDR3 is TGTGCCAGTAGTAGACAGGGCTGGAACTCCTACGAGCAGTACTTC. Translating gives CASSRQGWNSYEQYF.

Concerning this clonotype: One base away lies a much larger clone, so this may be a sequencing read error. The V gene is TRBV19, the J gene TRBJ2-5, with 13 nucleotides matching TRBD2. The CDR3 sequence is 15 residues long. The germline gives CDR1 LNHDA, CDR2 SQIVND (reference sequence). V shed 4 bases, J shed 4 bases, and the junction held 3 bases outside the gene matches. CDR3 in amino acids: CASSRLAGGGETQYF. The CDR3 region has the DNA TGTGCCAGTAGTAGACTAGCGGGAGGAGGAGAGACCCAGTACTTC.

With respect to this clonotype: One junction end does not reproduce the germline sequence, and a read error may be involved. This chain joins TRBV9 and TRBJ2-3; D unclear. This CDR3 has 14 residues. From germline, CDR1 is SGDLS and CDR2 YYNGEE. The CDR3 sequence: CASSPYLGTDTRYF. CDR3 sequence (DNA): TGTGCCAGCTCACCGTACCTAGGCACAGATACGCGGTATTTT.

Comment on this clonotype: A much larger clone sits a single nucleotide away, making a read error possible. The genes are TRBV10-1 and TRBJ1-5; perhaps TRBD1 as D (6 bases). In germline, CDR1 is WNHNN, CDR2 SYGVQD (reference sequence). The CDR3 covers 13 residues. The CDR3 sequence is CGSSAAQGTPQHF. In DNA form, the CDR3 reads TGTGGCAGCAGCGCGGCACAGGGTACGCCCCAGCATTTT.

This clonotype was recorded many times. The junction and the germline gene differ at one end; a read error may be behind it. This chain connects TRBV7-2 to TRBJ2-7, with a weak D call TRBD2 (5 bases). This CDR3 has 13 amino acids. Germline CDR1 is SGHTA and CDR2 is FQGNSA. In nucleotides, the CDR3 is TGTGCCAGCAGCCTAGCCCTTTTGTGGGAGCAGTACTTC. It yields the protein CASSLALLWEQYF.

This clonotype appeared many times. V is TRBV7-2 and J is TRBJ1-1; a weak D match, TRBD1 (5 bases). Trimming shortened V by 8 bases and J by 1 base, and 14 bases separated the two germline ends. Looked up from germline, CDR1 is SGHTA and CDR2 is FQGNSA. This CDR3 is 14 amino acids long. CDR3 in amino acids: CASDSGTANTEAFF. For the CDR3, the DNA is TGTGCCAGCGACTCTGGGACGGCGAACACTGAAGCTTTCTTT.

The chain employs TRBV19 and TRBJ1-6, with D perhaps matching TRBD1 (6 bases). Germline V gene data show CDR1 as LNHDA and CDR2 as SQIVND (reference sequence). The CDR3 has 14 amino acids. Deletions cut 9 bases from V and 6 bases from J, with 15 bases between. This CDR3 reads CASNHQGTNSPLHF. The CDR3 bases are TGTGCCAGCAACCACCAGGGGACTAATTCACCCCTCCACTTT.

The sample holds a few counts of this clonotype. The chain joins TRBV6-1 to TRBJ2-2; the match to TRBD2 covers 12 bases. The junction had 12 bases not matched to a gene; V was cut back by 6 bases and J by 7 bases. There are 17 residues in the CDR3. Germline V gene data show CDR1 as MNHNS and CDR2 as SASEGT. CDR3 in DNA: TGTGCCAGCAGCCATACTAGACTAGCGGGAGTCCACGGGGAGCTGTTTTTT. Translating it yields CASSHTRLAGVHGELFF.

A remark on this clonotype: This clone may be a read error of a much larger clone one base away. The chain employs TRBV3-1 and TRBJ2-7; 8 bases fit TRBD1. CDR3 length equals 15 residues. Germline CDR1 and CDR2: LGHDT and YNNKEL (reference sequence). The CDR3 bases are TGTGCCAGCAGCCTCGGACAGGGCCCTCCCTACGAGCGGTACTTC. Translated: CASSLGQGPPYERYF.

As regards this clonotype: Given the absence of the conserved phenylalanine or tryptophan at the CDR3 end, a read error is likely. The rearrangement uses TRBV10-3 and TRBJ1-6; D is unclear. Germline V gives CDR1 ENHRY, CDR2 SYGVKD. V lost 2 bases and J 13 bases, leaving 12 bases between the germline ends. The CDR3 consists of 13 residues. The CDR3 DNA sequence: TGTGCCATCAGTGAGCCGACTGTCTGGCCCCTCCACTCT. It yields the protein CAISEPTVWPLHS.

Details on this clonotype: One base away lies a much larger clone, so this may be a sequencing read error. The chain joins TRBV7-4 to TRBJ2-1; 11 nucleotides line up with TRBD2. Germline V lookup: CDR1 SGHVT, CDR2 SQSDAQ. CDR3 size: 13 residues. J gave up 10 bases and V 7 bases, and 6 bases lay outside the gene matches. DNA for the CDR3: TGTGCCAGCATGACTAGCGGGATGGGCGAGCAGTTCTTC. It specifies CASMTSGMGEQFF.

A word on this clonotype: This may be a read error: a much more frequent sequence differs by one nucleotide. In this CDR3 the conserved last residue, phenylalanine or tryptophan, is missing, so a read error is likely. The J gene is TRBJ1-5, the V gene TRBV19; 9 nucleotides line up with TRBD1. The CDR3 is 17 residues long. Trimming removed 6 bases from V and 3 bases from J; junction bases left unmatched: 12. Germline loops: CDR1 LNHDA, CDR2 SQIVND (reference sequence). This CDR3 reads CASSLNTRQGVNQPQHS. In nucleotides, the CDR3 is TGTGCCAGTAGCCTCAATACAAGACAGGGGGTCAATCAGCCCCAGCATTCT.

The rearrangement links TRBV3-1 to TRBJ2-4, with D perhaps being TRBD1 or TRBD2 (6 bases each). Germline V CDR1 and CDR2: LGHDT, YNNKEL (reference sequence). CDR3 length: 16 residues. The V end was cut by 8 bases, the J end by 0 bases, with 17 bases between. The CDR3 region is CASESGAGLAKNIQYF. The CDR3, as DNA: TGTGCCAGCGAATCGGGGGCAGGCCTAGCCAAAAACATTCAGTACTTC.

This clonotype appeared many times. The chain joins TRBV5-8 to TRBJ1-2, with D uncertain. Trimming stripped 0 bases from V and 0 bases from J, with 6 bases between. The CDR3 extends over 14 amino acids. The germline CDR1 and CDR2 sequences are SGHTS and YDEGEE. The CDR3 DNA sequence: TGTGCCAGCAGCTTGGGACGGACTAACTATGGCTACACCTTC. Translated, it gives CASSLGRTNYGYTF. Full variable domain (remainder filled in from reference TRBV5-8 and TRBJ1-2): EAGVTQSPTHLIKTRGQQATLRCSPISGHTSVYWYQQALGLGLQFLLWYDEGEERNRGNFPPRFSGRQFPNYSSELNVNALELEDSALYLCASSLGRTNYGYTFGSGTRLTVV.